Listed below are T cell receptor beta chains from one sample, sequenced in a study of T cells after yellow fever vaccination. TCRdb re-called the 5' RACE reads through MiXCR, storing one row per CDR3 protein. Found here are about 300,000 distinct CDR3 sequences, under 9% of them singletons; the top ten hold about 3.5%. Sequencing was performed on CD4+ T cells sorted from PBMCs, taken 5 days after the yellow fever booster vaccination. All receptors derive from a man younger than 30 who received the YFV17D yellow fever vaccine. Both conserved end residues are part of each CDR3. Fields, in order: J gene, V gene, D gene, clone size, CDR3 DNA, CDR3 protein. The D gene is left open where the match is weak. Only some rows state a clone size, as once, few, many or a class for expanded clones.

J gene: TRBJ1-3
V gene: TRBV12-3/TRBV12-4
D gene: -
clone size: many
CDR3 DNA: TGTGCCAGCAGTTTACTGGGAAACACCATATATTTT
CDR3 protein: CASSLLGNTIYF

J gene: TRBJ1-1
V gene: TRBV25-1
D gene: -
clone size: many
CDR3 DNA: TGTGCCAGCAGTCCCTGGGCGGTGAACACTGAAGCTTTCTTT
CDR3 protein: CASSPWAVNTEAFF

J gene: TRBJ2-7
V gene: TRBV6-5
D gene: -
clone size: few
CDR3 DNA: TGTGCCAGCAGTTACTCGCCTAATGGGGGCTACGAGCAGTACTTC
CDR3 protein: CASSYSPNGGYEQYF

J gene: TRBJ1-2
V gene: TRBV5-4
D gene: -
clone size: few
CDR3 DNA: TGTGCCAGCAGCTCGACGACAAGGGGTGGCTACACCTTC
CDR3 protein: CASSSTTRGGYTF

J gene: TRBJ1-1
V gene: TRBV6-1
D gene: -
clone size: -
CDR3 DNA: TGTGCCAGCAAAGGGGTTATGAACACTGAAGCTTTCTTT
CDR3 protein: CASKGVMNTEAFF

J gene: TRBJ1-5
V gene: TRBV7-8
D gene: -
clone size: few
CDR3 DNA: TGTGCCAGCAGCCATTTAAATAGCAATCAGCCCCAGCATTTT
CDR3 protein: CASSHLNSNQPQHF

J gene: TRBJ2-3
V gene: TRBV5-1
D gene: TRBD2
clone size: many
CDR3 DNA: TGCGCCAGCAGCAAGGGACTAGCGGGGTCCGATACGCAGTATTTT
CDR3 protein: CASSKGLAGSDTQYF

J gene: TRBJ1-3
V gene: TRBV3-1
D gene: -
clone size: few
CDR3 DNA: TGTGCCAGCAGCCAAAAGGGGGCTGGAAACACCATATATTTT
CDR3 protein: CASSQKGAGNTIYF

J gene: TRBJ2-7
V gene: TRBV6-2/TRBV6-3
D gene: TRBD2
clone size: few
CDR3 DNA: TGTGCCAGTTTACCAGCGGGGGGCTCCTACGAGCAGTACTTC
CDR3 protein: CASLPAGGSYEQYF

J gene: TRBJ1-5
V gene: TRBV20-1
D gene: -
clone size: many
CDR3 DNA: TGCAGTGCTAGCCAGGCAAATCAGCCCCAGCATTTT
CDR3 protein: CSASQANQPQHF

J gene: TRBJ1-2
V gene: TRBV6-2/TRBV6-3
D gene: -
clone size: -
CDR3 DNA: TGTGCCAGCAGTTACGAGGGGAGATATGGCTACACCTTC
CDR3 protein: CASSYEGRYGYTF

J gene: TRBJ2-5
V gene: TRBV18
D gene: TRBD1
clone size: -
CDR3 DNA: TGTGCCAGCTCACCGAGACAGGGACCCCAAGAGACCCAGTACTTC
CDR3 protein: CASSPRQGPQETQYF

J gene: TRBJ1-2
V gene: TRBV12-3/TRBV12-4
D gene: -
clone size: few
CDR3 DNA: TGTGCCAGCAGCCTAAGGCGTCTGGGACACAACTATGGCTACACCTTC
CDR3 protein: CASSLRRLGHNYGYTF

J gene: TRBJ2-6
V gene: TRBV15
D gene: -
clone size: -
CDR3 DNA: TGTGCCACCAGCAGGAACGGTGGGGCCAACGTCCTGACTTTC
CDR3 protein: CATSRNGGANVLTF

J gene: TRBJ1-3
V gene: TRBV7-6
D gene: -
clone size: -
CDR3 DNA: TGTGCCAGCAGCACCCCCGGGCCGGGAAACACCATATATTTT
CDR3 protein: CASSTPGPGNTIYF

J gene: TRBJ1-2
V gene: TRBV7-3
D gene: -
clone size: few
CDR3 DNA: TGTGCCAGCAGCCCCGGCTTTTTGTCTGGCTACACCTTC
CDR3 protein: CASSPGFLSGYTF

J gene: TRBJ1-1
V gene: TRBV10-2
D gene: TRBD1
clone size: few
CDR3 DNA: TGCGCCAGCAGTGCACCGACAGGGGTGAACACTGAAGCTTTCTTT
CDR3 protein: CASSAPTGVNTEAFF

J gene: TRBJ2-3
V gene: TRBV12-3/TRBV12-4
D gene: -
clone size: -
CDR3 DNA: TGTGCCAGCAGTTGGGCTAAGAGTAGTTGGGATACGCAGTATTTT
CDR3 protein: CASSWAKSSWDTQYF

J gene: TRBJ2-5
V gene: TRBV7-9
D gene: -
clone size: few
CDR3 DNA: TGTGCCAGCAGCTTAGGCCAGGGTAGGACCCAGTACTTC
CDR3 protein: CASSLGQGRTQYF

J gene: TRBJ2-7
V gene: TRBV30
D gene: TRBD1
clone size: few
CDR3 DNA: TGTGCCTGGAGTGGGGTTGGGGGGACAGGGACATACGAGCAGTACTTC
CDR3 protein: CAWSGVGGTGTYEQYF

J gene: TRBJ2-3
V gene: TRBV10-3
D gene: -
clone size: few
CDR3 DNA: TGTGCCATCAGTGCCCAGCAAGATACGCAGTATTTT
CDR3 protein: CAISAQQDTQYF

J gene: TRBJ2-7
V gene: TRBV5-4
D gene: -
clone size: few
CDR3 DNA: TGTGCCAGCAGCCCGGGCGAGCGCTACGAGCAGTACTTC
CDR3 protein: CASSPGERYEQYF

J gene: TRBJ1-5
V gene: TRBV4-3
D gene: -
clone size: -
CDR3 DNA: TGCGCCAGCAAGAATTCGTATAGCAATCAGCCCCAGCATTTT
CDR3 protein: CASKNSYSNQPQHF

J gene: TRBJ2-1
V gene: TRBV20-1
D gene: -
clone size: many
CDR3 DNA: TGCAGTGCTAGTAGGTTCGGATTGGAACAGTTCTTC
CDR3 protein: CSASRFGLEQFF

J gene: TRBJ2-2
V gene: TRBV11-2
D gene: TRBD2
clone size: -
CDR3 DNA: TGTGCCAGCAGCTTATCTGGCGGGGGGACCGGGGAGCTGTTTTTT
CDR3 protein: CASSLSGGGTGELFF

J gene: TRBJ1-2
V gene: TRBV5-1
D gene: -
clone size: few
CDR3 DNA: TGCGCCAGCAGCCCGGACGGTGCAGGGGGCTACACCTTC
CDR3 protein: CASSPDGAGGYTF

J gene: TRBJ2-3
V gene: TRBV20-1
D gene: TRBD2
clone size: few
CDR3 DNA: TGCAGTGCTCGAGCGGGGGGGCCAAGAGATACGCAGTATTTT
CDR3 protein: CSARAGGPRDTQYF

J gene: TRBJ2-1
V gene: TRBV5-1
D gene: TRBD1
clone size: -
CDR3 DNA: TGCGCCAGCAGCTCGTGGGGACAGGGAGAGGAGCAGTTCTTC
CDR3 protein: CASSSWGQGEEQFF

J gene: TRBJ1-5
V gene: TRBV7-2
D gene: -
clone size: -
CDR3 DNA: TGTGCCAGCAGCTTCTCCGCGGGGGAGGATCGGCCCCAGCATTTT
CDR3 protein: CASSFSAGEDRPQHF

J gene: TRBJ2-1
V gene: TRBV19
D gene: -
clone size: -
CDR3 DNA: TGTGCCAGTACCGGGGCGACATCCTACAATGAGCAGTTCTTC
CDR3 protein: CASTGATSYNEQFF

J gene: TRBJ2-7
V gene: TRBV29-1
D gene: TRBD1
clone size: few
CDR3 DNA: TGCAGCGGCTCAGACAGGGGGCGAGAATACGAGCAGTACTTC
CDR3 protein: CSGSDRGREYEQYF

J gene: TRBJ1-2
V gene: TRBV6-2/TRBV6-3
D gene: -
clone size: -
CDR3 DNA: TGTGCCAGCAGTTGGACCTATGGCTACACCTTC
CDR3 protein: CASSWTYGYTF

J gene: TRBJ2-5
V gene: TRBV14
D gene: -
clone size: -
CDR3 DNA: TGTGCCAGCAGCCAAGTCCCCTTGGATCCAGGGGTCGGAGAGACCCAGTACTTC
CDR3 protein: CASSQVPLDPGVGETQYF

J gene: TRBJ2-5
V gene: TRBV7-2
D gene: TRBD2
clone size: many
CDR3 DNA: TGTGCCAGCAGCTTAGTTAGCGGGGACGGAGAGACCCAGTACTTC
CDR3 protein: CASSLVSGDGETQYF

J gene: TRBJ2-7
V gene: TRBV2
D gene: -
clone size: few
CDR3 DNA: TGTGCCAGCATCGTCCCCGAGGAAGGCGAGCAGTACTTC
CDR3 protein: CASIVPEEGEQYF

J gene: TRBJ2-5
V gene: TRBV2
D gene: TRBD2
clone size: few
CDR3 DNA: TGTGCCAGTCCCAGCGGGGGGGCCCGGGCAGAGACCCAGTACTTC
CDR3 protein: CASPSGGARAETQYF

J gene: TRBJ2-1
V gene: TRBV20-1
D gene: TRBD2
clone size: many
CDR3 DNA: TGCAGTGCTAGTCGACTAGCCGGGAGCAATGAGCAGTTCTTC
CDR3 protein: CSASRLAGSNEQFF

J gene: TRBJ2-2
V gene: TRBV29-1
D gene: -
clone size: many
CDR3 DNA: TGCAGCGTTGAAAAGGGGGCCGGGGAGCTGTTTTTT
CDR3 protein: CSVEKGAGELFF

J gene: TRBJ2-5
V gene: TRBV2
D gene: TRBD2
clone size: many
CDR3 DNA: TGTGCCAGCACCGGGACTAGCGGGGTCCAAGAGACCCAGTACTTC
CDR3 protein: CASTGTSGVQETQYF